Following are 20 T cell receptor beta chains from one sample sequenced in a study of graft-versus-host responses after intestinal transplantation. Profiling relied on immunoSEQ multiplex PCR, and the TCRdb table lists in-frame clones only, not all of them. The data contain around 9,500 clones, approximately 87% of them seen just once; the ten biggest clones take up 9.9%. The sample was PBMCs, taken 242 days after intestinal transplant. The receptor set was obtained from a human patient who received an intestinal transplant, so some T cells may come from the graft donor.

The chain is built from TRBV29-1 and TRBJ1-3; maybe TRBD1 (6 bases). The V gene's germline CDR1 is SQVTM and CDR2 ANQGSEA. CDR3 size: 15 residues. V was cut by 4 bases and J by 1 base, with 14 bases left in between. The chain's CDR3 is CSVAEDSSSGNTIYF. The DNA of the CDR3 is TGCAGCGTTGCAGAGGACAGCTCATCTGGAAACACCATATATTTT.

The chain combines TRBV4-3 with TRBJ2-7; the match to TRBD2 covers 11 bases. Per germline, CDR1 LGHNA and CDR2 YSLEER. V was pared by 1 base and J by 4 bases, with 6 bases of the junction left unmatched. The length of the CDR3 is 16 residues. The CDR3 sequence is CASSQGTSGYSYEQYF. CDR3 sequence (DNA): TGCGCCAGCAGCCAAGGGACTAGCGGGTATAGTTACGAGCAGTACTTC.

In its sample, this clone was seen once. Other DNA sequences of this sample code for an identical CDR3. This chain connects TRBV28 to TRBJ1-5; D gene unclear. Germline V gene lookup returns CDR1 MDHEN and CDR2 SYDVKM. Trimming left V 3 bases short and J 4 bases short, with 4 bases between. The CDR3 runs 12 residues. DNA for the CDR3: TGTGCCAGCAGTTTGGGGAATCAGCCCCAGCATTTT. It codes for CASSLGNQPQHF.

This chain connects TRBV11-3 to TRBJ2-1; no definite D call. Germline CDR1 reads SGHNT; CDR2 reads YENEEA. V gave up 4 bases and J gave up 5 bases, with 24 bases separating them. CDR3 length: 18 residues. The CDR3 spells CASSSRAHPVRPNNEQFF. CDR3 in DNA: TGTGCCAGCAGCTCCCGGGCCCATCCTGTCCGCCCTAACAATGAGCAGTTCTTC.

The CDR3 bases are TGTGCCAGCAGCTTGGCGTATAGCAATCAGCCCCAGCATTTT. The encoded protein is CASSLAYSNQPQHF. The gene calls are TRBV5-6 and TRBJ1-5; D not resolved. The ends were cut back, 0 bases at V and 0 bases at J, with 4 bases in the middle. This CDR3 comprises 14 residues. Per germline, CDR1 SGHDT and CDR2 YYEEEE.

This rearrangement joins TRBV28 to TRBJ2-4; D possibly corresponds to TRBD2 (5 bases). Trimming removed 7 bases at V and 8 bases at J, with 9 bases between. Per germline, CDR1 MDHEN and CDR2 SYDVKM. The CDR3 is made up of 11 amino acids. The CDR3 reads CASTWGDIQYF. The CDR3, as DNA: TGTGCCAGCACATGGGGAGACATTCAGTACTTC. The complete variable domain, with remaining parts taken from reference TRBV28 and TRBJ2-4, reads DVKVTQSSRYLVKRTGEKVFLECVQDMDHENMFWYRQDPGLGLRLIYFSYDVKMKEKGDIPEGYSVSREKKERFSLILESASTNQTSMYLCASTWGDIQYFGAGTRLSVL.

The chain has TRBV25-1 and TRBJ1-2, with a weak D call TRBD1 (5 bases). The CDR3 loop spans 12 amino acids. With 5 bases removed from V and 3 bases from J, the gap between germline ends came to 7 bases. CDR1 is MGHDK, CDR2 SYGVNS, per germline. CDR3 DNA sequence: TGTGCCAGCAGTCTAGGGGACTATGGCTACACCTTC. Translated: CASSLGDYGYTF.

This clone showed up just a few times. The gene calls are TRBV6-1 and TRBJ1-5; D not resolved. The CDR3 runs to 14 residues. The V end was cut by 2 bases, the J end by 2 bases, with 7 bases between. Germline V gives CDR1 MNHNS, CDR2 SASEGT. The CDR3: CASSELQGNQPQHF. CDR3 in DNA: TGTGCCAGCAGTGAACTGCAGGGCAATCAGCCCCAGCATTTT.

The chain has TRBV11-2 and TRBJ1-5; tentative D call: TRBD1 (5 bases). This CDR3 has 13 residues. V gave up 5 bases and J gave up 7 bases, with 12 bases separating them. CDR1 and CDR2 (germline): SGHAT, FQNNGV. CDR3 coding DNA: TGTGCCAGCAGCACCCGACAGCGGCAGCCCCAGCATTTT. Its protein is CASSTRQRQPQHF.

The chain recombines TRBV4-1 with TRBJ2-1, with TRBD2 matching 9 bases. This CDR3 is built from 17 residues. Germline trimming cut 3 bases from V and 6 bases from J; bases unmatched to any gene: 12. CDR1 MGHRA and CDR2 YSYEKL come from the germline V gene. The DNA of the CDR3 is TGCGCCAGCAGCCAGAAGGGGCCAGCGGGAGGCCTCAATGAGCAGTTCTTC. This sequence encodes CASSQKGPAGGLNEQFF.

The rearrangement joins TRBV28 to TRBJ1-2, with 10 bases fitting TRBD1. Germline-derived CDR1 and CDR2 are MDHEN and SYDVKM. The CDR3 is 15 amino acids. Trimming took 6 bases from V and 7 from J; bases not matched to a gene: 11. For the CDR3, the DNA is TGTGCCAGCAGGAAGTCCGGGACAGGGGCACTTGGCTACACCTTC. Translation: CASRKSGTGALGYTF.

This chain connects TRBV6-5 to TRBJ2-3; D is perhaps TRBD1 or TRBD2 (5 bases each). The germline V gene encodes CDR1 MNHEY and CDR2 SVGAGI. This CDR3 is built from 13 residues. Trimming took 7 bases from V and 5 from J, leaving 13 bases between them. CDR3 loop: CASTQAGRDTQYF. The DNA for the CDR3 is TGTGCCAGCACTCAAGCAGGGAGAGATACGCAGTATTTT.

This rearrangement joins TRBV7-8 to TRBJ1-5; D remains unclear. V lost 3 bases and J 1 base, leaving 4 bases between the germline ends. CDR1 is SGHVS, CDR2 FQNEAQ, per germline. This CDR3 is built from 13 residues. The CDR3: CASSFQSNQPQHF. CDR3 DNA: TGTGCCAGCAGCTTCCAGAGCAATCAGCCCCAGCATTTT. Full variable domain (remainder filled in from reference TRBV7-8 and TRBJ1-5): GAGVSQSPRYKVAKRGQDVALRCDPISGHVSLFWYQQALGQGPEFLTYFQNEAQLDKSGLPSDRFFAERPEGSVSTLKIQRTQQEDSAVYLCASSFQSNQPQHFGDGTRLSIL.

This clone appeared once. The V and J genes are TRBV6-1 and TRBJ2-1, with TRBD2 matching over 9 bases. Germline CDR1 MNHNS, CDR2 SASEGT. Germline trimming cut 6 bases from V and 4 bases from J; bases unmatched to any gene: 4. The CDR3 runs 14 residues. In DNA, the CDR3 is TGTGCCAGCAGCCTAGCGGGACGTTACAATGAGCAGTTCTTC. This sequence encodes CASSLAGRYNEQFF.

The chain couples TRBV2 to TRBJ1-1; tentatively, D is TRBD1 (6 bases). V was clipped by 1 base and J by 6 bases, with 12 bases between them. The CDR3 is 14 amino acids. CDR1 is SNHLY and CDR2 is FYNNEI in the germline V gene. CDR3 loop: CASSEGRGGAEAFF. CDR3 DNA sequence: TGTGCCAGCAGTGAAGGCCGCGGGGGCGCTGAAGCTTTCTTT.

This sequence joins TRBV6-6 and TRBJ1-4; a weak D match, TRBD1 (5 bases). The V gene's germline CDR1 is MNHNY and CDR2 SVGAGI (reference sequence). This CDR3 contains 15 residues. Trimming pared 6 bases from V and 6 bases from J, leaving 17 bases between. For the CDR3, the DNA is TGTGCCAGCAGGCCAGGGATCCCCCCGGATGAAAAACTGTTTTTT. This codes for CASRPGIPPDEKLFF.

The chain couples TRBV7-9 to TRBJ2-7; 8 positions agree with TRBD1. From germline, CDR1 is SEHNR and CDR2 FQNEAQ (reference sequence). The CDR3 consists of 15 residues. V shed 1 base, J shed 2 bases, and the junction held 4 bases outside the gene matches. CDR3 DNA sequence: TGTGCCAGCAGCTTAGTGGACAGGGACCCCTACGAGCAGTACTTC. Its translation: CASSLVDRDPYEQYF.

The gene calls are TRBV2 and TRBJ1-1; 7 nucleotides align to TRBD1. V was clipped by 8 bases and J by 3 bases; unmatched bases: 15. The CDR3 loop spans 16 amino acids. CDR1 SNHLY and CDR2 FYNNEI come from the germline V gene. The CDR3 bases are TGTGCCAGCCGCCCGAAAGGGGGCGATTCGTACACTGAAGCTTTCTTT. This gives the protein CASRPKGGDSYTEAFF.

This clone has just a few counts. In nucleotides, the CDR3 is TGCAGCGTTCTCTACTCTTCCTACGAGCAGTACTTC. Its protein product is CSVLYSSYEQYF. The chain links TRBV29-1 to TRBJ2-7; D call uncertain. V lost 5 bases, J lost 1 base, and 9 bases lay in between. Germline CDR1 is SQVTM and CDR2 is ANQGSEA. The CDR3 consists of 12 residues.

The chain couples TRBV14 to TRBJ1-4, with TRBD1 identical over 7 bases. CDR3 size: 14 residues. The ends lost 4 bases at V and 4 bases at J; junction bases unmatched: 3. In germline, CDR1 is SGHDN, CDR2 FVKESK. In DNA form, the CDR3 reads TGTGCCAGCAGCCCGACAGGGCGTAATGAAAAACTGTTTTTT. Translating gives CASSPTGRNEKLFF.